This is a list of T cell receptor beta chains from one sample in a study. Each CDR3 protein is one row after TCRdb ran MiXCR on the RT-PCR reads. The table has more than 550,000 distinct CDR3 sequences, approximately 14% seen once; the top ten hold 3.6%. The specimen sequenced was memory CD4+ T cells from blood. The source of these receptors is a female donor in good health, serving as a healthy control. Both conserved end residues are part of each CDR3. The D gene is left open where the match is weak. The size entry is marked missing in some rows and otherwise reads once, few, many or a size class.

j_gene	d_gene	abundance	v_gene	CDR3nt	CDR3aa
TRBJ1-1	.	few	TRBV20-1	TGCAGTGCAGCAGAGAACACTGAAGCTTTCTTT	CSAAENTEAFF
TRBJ1-1	.	few	TRBV7-9	TGTGCCAGCAGCTCATGGGGCGAGAGAACTGAAGCTTTCTTT	CASSSWGERTEAFF
TRBJ1-1	.	.	TRBV7-3	TGTGCCAGCAGCTTTAATCCAGGTAACACTGAAGCTTTCTTT	CASSFNPGNTEAFF
TRBJ2-1	.	few	TRBV7-9	TGTGCCAGCAGCTTCCCGGGGAAGACCTACAATGAGCAGTTCTTC	CASSFPGKTYNEQFF
TRBJ2-1	TRBD1	.	TRBV18	TGTGCCAGCTCTTCAAATTCCTTCGGGACAGATAATGAGCAGTTCTTC	CASSSNSFGTDNEQFF
TRBJ2-1	.	.	TRBV11-2	TGTGCCAGCAGCTATTCGGCTAGCAATGAGCAGTTCTTC	CASSYSASNEQFF
TRBJ2-5	.	few	TRBV30	TGTGCCACCTACAGGCAGGGGTTGGGAGAGACCCAGTACTTC	CATYRQGLGETQYF
TRBJ2-1	TRBD2	few	TRBV25-1	TGTGCCAGCAGGGGGGGGACTAGCGGGAATCGGGATGAGCAGTTCTTC	CASRGGTSGNRDEQFF
TRBJ2-1	TRBD2	few	TRBV28	TGTGCCAGCTTTAGTTGGGGGACTAGCGGGTCACGGGAGCAGTTCTTC	CASFSWGTSGSREQFF
TRBJ2-5	TRBD2	.	TRBV7-9	TGTGCCAGCACCCACCCCACTAGCGGGAGTCGGGTCAGTATCGGCGAGACCCAGTACTTC	CASTHPTSGSRVSIGETQYF
TRBJ2-2	TRBD1	many	TRBV6-5	TGTGCCAGCAGACGCCGGACAGGGAACACCGGGGAGCTGTTTTTT	CASRRRTGNTGELFF
TRBJ1-4	.	.	TRBV15	TGTGCCACCAGCAGTATAAATGAAAAACTGTTTTTT	CATSSINEKLFF
TRBJ2-1	.	few	TRBV5-1	TGCGCCAGCAGCTTCGAGACTGGGAAACACAATGAGCAGTTCTTC	CASSFETGKHNEQFF
TRBJ2-3	.	few	TRBV2	TGTGCCAGCATGTCGGGTTCCGCCACAGATACGCAGTATTTT	CASMSGSATDTQYF
TRBJ1-2	.	.	TRBV7-9	TGTGCCAGCAGCTTGCCTTTCGACATCCCTAACTATGGCTACACCTTC	CASSLPFDIPNYGYTF
TRBJ1-1	.	few	TRBV20-1	TGCAGTGCCCGTCGGGGGGGGCACACTGAAGCTTTCTTT	CSARRGGHTEAFF
TRBJ1-5	TRBD1	.	TRBV30	TGTGCCTGGCGTCCGGGACAGGCCTCTTATAGCAATCAGCCCCAGCATTTT	CAWRPGQASYSNQPQHF
TRBJ1-2	.	.	TRBV29-1	TGCAGCGTTGGCGAGAGTGGAGGCTACACCTTC	CSVGESGGYTF
TRBJ2-5	TRBD1	many	TRBV12-3/TRBV12-4	TGTGCCAGCAGTTACCGGACAGGGACGATAGAGACCCAGTACTTC	CASSYRTGTIETQYF
TRBJ2-1	.	.	TRBV11-3	TGTGCCAGCAGCTCCGGCCCCCAGCGTGAGCAGTTCTTC	CASSSGPQREQFF
TRBJ2-3	TRBD1	few	TRBV28	TGTGCCAGCAACAGACAGGGCAAGTCCACAGATACGCAGTATTTT	CASNRQGKSTDTQYF
TRBJ2-1	.	few	TRBV7-2	TGTGCCAGCAGCCCCCTCGAACCCACGCAGTTCTTC	CASSPLEPTQFF
TRBJ2-7	TRBD2	many	TRBV6-2/TRBV6-3	TGTGCCAGCAGCCATCCATCAGCGGGATCCTACGAGCAGTACTTC	CASSHPSAGSYEQYF
TRBJ1-4	.	few	TRBV6-5	TGTGCCAGCAGTTACTCGTACGAGGCACTGGGAATAGCAACTAATGAAAAACTGTTTTTT	CASSYSYEALGIATNEKLFF
TRBJ2-3	.	many	TRBV5-1	TGCGCCAGCAGCAGGGGGGTCGAGTCTGCTTCCACAGATACGCAGTATTTT	CASSRGVESASTDTQYF
TRBJ1-1	TRBD1	.	TRBV30	TGTGCCTGGAACAAGGACAGGGGAACCGAGGGTTTCTTT	CAWNKDRGTEGFF
TRBJ1-3	.	few	TRBV7-2	TGTGCCAGCAGCTCAGGTCAAATTGGAAACACCATATATTTT	CASSSGQIGNTIYF
TRBJ2-2	TRBD1	many	TRBV6-6	TGTGCCAGCAGACCCGGGACAGGGAACACCGGGGAGCTGTTTTTT	CASRPGTGNTGELFF
TRBJ1-1	.	many	TRBV12-3/TRBV12-4	TGTGCCAGCAGGTCGGGCCTGAACACTGAAGCTTTCTTT	CASRSGLNTEAFF
TRBJ1-1	TRBD1	many	TRBV7-9	TGTGCCAGCAGCCCCCGGACAGGGCAGGGCACTGAAGCTTTCTTT	CASSPRTGQGTEAFF
TRBJ1-1	.	few	TRBV11-2	TGTGCCAGCAGCTTAATGAACGTCGCGAACACTGAAGCTTTCTTT	CASSLMNVANTEAFF
TRBJ2-1	TRBD1	.	TRBV28	TGTGCCAGCAGTTTACGACTTAGGCCAGGGGGCTCCTACAATGAGCAGTTCTTC	CASSLRLRPGGSYNEQFF
TRBJ2-5	.	many	TRBV7-8	TGTGCCAGCAGCTCCCGGGACTTCCAAGAGACCCAGTACTTC	CASSSRDFQETQYF
TRBJ2-7	.	.	TRBV7-2	TGTGCCAGCAGCTTCCCTTTGAGGAACGAGCAGTACTTC	CASSFPLRNEQYF
TRBJ1-5	.	.	TRBV12-3/TRBV12-4	TGTGCCAGCAGCCACGGACTTGATCAGCCCCAGCATTTT	CASSHGLDQPQHF
TRBJ2-2	.	few	TRBV15	TGTGCCACCAGCAGAGATACAGGATTGCGGGATAAAGGGGAGCTGTTTTTT	CATSRDTGLRDKGELFF
TRBJ2-5	.	few	TRBV7-9	TGTGCCAGCCGGACAGCCTCTCAAGAGACCCAGTACTTC	CASRTASQETQYF
TRBJ1-5	.	many	TRBV7-8	TGTGCCAGCAGCTTACTTCGGGTGACCTCTCCTCAGCCCCAGCATTTT	CASSLLRVTSPQPQHF
TRBJ2-7	TRBD1	.	TRBV20-1	TGCAGTGCTAGAGATTGGACGGGGACAGGGTACGAGCAGTACTTC	CSARDWTGTGYEQYF
TRBJ1-2	.	.	TRBV6-1	TGTGCCAGCGTATGGAATTATGGCTACACCTTC	CASVWNYGYTF
TRBJ1-2	.	.	TRBV24-1	TGTGCCATCGAAGGGGATAACTATGGCTACACCTTC	CAIEGDNYGYTF
TRBJ2-2	TRBD1	few	TRBV4-2	TGTGCCAGCAGCCAACCGGGACAGGGTCGGACCGGGGAGCTGTTTTTT	CASSQPGQGRTGELFF
TRBJ1-6	TRBD1	few	TRBV6-5	TGTGCCAGCAGTTACTCCCAGGGGGCGTTCTCACCCCTCCACTTT	CASSYSQGAFSPLHF
TRBJ1-1	TRBD1	.	TRBV7-2	TGTGCCAGCAGCTTAAGGACAGGAGTTCCTGAAGCTTTCTTT	CASSLRTGVPEAFF
TRBJ2-5	.	.	TRBV6-6	TGTGCCAGCAGCTCTGCGGCCAAAGAGACCCAGTACTTC	CASSSAAKETQYF
TRBJ2-7	TRBD1	.	TRBV7-2	TGTGCCAGCAGCTTTGGACAGGGTCAGCAGTACTTC	CASSFGQGQQYF
TRBJ2-7	.	many	TRBV20-1	TGCAGTGCGGAGACAGGGAGGGCCTTTTCCTACGAGCAGTACTTC	CSAETGRAFSYEQYF
TRBJ2-7	TRBD1	few	TRBV7-2	TGTGCCAGCAGCCCTACACAGGGGGCAACCTACGAGCAGTACTTC	CASSPTQGATYEQYF
TRBJ2-1	.	.	TRBV20-1	TGCAGTGCTAGAGATTGGACCCACAATGAGCAGTTCTTC	CSARDWTHNEQFF
TRBJ2-7	TRBD2	.	TRBV20-1	TGCAGTGCTAGACCTAGCGGGAGAAACGAGCAGTACTTC	CSARPSGRNEQYF
TRBJ2-2	.	.	TRBV10-3	TGTGCCATCAGTGAGTCTGGGGGCTACACCGGGGAGCTGTTTTTT	CAISESGGYTGELFF
TRBJ2-5	TRBD2	many	TRBV4-3	TGCGCCAGCAGCCAAGATAGTGCGGGAGAAGGAGAGACCCAGTACTTC	CASSQDSAGEGETQYF